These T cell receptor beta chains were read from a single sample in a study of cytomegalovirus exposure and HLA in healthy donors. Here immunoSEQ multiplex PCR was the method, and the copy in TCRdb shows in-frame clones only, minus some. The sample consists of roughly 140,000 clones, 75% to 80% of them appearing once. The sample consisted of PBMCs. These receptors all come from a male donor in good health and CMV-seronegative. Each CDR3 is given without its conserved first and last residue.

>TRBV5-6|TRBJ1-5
ASSFQGQGYQPQH
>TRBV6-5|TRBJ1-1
ASSYGPIPGTEAF
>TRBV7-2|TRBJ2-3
ASSFWRGGGDTQY
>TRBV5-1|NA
ASSLGASGRSSYEQY
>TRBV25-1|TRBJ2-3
ASSDPKGAASTDTQY
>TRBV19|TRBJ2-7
ASRARDSLREQY
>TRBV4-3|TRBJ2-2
ASSQDPGGGTGELF
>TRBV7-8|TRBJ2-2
ASSFRRVSTGELF
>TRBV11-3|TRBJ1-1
ASSLGTATEAF
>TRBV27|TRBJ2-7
ASSLRGGVSELNHEQY
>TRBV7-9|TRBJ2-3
ASSFLGGKGGTDTQY
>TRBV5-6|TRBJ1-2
ASSRTGVFYGYT
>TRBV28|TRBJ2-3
ASSSLGAGGNTDTQY
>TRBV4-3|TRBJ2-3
ASSRSPTISGSTDTQY
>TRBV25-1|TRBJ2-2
ASSERETGELF
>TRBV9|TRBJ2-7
ASSLTDRGLTQY
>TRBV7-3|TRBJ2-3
ASSLGHGTDTQY
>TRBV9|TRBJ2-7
ASSVEEKAYYEQY
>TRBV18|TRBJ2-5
ASSPTVASSQETQY
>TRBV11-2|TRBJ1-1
ASSLGAREAF
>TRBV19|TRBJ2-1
ASSPKGTSGGSYNEQF
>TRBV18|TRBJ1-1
ASSPLGQVVTEAF
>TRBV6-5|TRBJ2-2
ASSSGNTNTGELF
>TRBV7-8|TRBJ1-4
ASSEDGGSNEKLF
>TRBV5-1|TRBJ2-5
ASSPKRRPGGRAQETQY
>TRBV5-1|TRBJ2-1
ASRSQGASSYNEQF
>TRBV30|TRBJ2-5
AWGETGGKTQY
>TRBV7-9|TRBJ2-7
SSSGNDRLSLNEQY
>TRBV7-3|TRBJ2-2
ASSSAGTSTGELF
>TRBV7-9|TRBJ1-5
SSSLGGGGGRGQPQH
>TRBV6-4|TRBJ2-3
ASSDSTSGGADTQY
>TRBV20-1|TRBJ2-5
SGGRQETQY
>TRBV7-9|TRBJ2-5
ASSAWDRQETQY
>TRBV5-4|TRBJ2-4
ASSQGAEAKNIQY
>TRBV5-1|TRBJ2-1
ASSTTDEPYNEQF
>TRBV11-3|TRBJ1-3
ASRSFSGNTIY
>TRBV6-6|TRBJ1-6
ASNLGQGNSPLH
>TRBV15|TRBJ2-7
ATSRDGPYEQY
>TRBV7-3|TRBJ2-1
ASSLMRDNEQF
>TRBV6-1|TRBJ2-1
ASSDGGLAGFEQF
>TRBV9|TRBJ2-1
ASSVGGTSASYNEQF